This T cell receptor beta chain is from a study of T cell repertoires in cytomegalovirus infection. Study-level results: Dominating the ex vivo response were TCR beta clonotypes that were CMV-specific and HLA-C-restricted. Totalled public TCR beta family frequency picked out people who carried CMV plus the relevant HLA.

TCRdb redid the calling of the reads with MiXCR, one entry per CDR3 protein. Counted here are more than 150,000 distinct CDR3 sequences, 25% to 30% occurring once; the ten biggest clones make up 30% to 35%. Turning to this clonotype: Its matching antigen is unknown.

This CDR3 is 13 amino acids long. The V gene lost 3 bases and the J gene lost 1 base, with 9 bases spanning the gap. Germline values: CDR1 SQVTM, CDR2 ANQGSEA. This TCR was sampled from a human donor in good health (CMV status not recorded). Some clones in this sample may be carry-over from other donors' samples. The sample was PBMCs. This sequence joins TRBV29-1 and TRBJ1-1, with no clear D. DNA of the CDR3: TGCAGCGTTGAGAATCAAGCGAACACTGAAGCTTTCTTT. It yields the protein CSVENQANTEAFF.